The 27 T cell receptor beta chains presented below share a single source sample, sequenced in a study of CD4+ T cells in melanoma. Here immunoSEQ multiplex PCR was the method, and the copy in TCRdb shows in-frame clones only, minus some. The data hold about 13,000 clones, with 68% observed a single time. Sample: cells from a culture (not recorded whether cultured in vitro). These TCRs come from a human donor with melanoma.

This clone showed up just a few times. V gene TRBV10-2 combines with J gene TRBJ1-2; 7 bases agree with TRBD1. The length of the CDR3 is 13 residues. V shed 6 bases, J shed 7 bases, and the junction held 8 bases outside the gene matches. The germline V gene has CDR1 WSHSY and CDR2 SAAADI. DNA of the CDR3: TGCGCCAGCAGCCTGGACAGGCAGAGTGGCTACACCTTC. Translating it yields CASSLDRQSGYTF.

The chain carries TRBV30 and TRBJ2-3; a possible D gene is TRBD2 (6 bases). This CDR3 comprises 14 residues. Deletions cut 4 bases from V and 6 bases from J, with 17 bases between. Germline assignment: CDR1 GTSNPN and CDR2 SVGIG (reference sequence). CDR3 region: CAWKVGRGYDTQYF. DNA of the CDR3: TGTGCCTGGAAAGTCGGGCGGGGATACGATACGCAGTATTTT.

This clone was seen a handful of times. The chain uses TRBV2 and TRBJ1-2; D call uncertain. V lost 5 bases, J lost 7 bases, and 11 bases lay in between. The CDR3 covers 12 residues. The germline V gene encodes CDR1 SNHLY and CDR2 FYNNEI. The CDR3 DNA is TGTGCCAGCAGTACCGGGCCGAGTGGCTACACCTTC. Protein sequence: CASSTGPSGYTF.

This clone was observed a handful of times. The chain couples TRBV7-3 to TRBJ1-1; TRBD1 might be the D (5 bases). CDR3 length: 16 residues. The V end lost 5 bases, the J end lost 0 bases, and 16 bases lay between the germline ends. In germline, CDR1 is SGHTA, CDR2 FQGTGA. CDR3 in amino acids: CASSPEGRRMNTEAFF. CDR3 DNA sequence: TGTGCCAGCAGCCCAGAGGGGAGAAGAATGAACACTGAAGCTTTCTTT.

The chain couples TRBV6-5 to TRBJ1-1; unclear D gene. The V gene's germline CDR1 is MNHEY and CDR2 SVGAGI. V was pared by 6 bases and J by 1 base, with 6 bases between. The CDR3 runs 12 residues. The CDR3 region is CASRYRNTEAFF. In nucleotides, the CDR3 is TGTGCCAGCAGGTACAGGAACACTGAAGCTTTCTTT.

The DNA of the CDR3 is TGTGCCAGCAGTTACTCCCCCCGGGGCACAGATACGCAGTATTTT. Translation: CASSYSPRGTDTQYF. The chain has TRBV6-6 and TRBJ2-3; D remains unclear. Between the trimmed V and J ends, which lost 0 bases and 1 base, there was a span of 8 bases. Germline values: CDR1 MNHNY, CDR2 SVGAGI (reference sequence). The CDR3 has 15 amino acids.

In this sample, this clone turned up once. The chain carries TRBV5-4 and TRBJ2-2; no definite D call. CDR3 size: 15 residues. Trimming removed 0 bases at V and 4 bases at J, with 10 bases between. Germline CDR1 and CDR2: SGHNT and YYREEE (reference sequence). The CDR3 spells CASSLGQDGTGELFF. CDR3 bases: TGTGCCAGCAGCTTGGGGCAGGACGGCACCGGGGAGCTGTTTTTT.

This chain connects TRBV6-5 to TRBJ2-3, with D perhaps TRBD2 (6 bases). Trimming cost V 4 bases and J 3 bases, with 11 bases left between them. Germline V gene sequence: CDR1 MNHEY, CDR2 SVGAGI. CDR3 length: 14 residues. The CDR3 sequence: CASSSRGTTDTQYF. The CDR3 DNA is TGTGCCAGCAGTTCCCGGGGGACTACAGATACGCAGTATTTT.

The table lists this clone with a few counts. The CDR3 spells CARTSGMSTDTQYF. The CDR3 DNA reads TGTGCCCGGACTAGCGGGATGTCAACAGATACGCAGTATTTT. The genes are TRBV30 and TRBJ2-3; 12 bases align to TRBD2. Germline V gives CDR1 GTSNPN, CDR2 SVGIG (reference sequence). This CDR3 comprises 14 residues. V was pared by 8 bases and J by 3 bases, with 6 bases of the junction left unmatched.

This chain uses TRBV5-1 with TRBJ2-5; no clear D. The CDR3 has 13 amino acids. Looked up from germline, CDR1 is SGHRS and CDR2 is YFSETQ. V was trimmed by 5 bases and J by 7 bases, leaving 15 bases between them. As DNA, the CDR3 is TGCGCCAGCAGACGTGAGCAGGACGTGACCCAGTACTTC. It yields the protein CASRREQDVTQYF.

The CDR3 nucleotides read TGTGCCAGCAGCTTGGGGGGCTCGGCAGGGCAAGAGACCCAGTACTTC. Its protein product is CASSLGGSAGQETQYF. The V and J genes are TRBV5-4 and TRBJ2-5; maybe TRBD1 (5 bases). This CDR3 contains 16 residues. V gave up 0 bases and J gave up 2 bases, with 14 bases separating them. The V gene's germline CDR1 is SGHNT and CDR2 YYREEE (reference sequence).

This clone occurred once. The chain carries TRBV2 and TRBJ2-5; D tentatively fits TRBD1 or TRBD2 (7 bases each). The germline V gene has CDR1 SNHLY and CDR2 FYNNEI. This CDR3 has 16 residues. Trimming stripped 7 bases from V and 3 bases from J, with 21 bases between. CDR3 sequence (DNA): TGTGCCAGCACCCTAAGGGAGGGGGCCGGGAAAGAGACCCAGTACTTC. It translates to CASTLREGAGKETQYF.

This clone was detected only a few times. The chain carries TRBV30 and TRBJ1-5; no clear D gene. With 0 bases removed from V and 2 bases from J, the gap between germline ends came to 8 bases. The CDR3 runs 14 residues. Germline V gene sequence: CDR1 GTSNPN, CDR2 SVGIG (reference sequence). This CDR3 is CAWSVTKGNQPQHF. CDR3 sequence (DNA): TGTGCCTGGAGTGTAACCAAGGGCAATCAGCCCCAGCATTTT.

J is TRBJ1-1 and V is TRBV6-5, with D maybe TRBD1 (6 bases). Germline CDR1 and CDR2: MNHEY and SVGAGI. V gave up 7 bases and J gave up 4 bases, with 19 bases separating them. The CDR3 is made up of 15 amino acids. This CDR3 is CASTKRTGIGTEAFF. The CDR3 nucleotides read TGTGCCAGCACTAAAAGAACAGGGATTGGCACTGAAGCTTTCTTT.

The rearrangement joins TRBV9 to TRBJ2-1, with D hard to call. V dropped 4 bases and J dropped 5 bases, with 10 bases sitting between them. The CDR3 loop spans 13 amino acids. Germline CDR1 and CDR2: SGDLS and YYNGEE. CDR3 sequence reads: CASSYFPNNEQFF. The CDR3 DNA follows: TGTGCCAGCAGCTATTTCCCGAACAATGAGCAGTTCTTC.

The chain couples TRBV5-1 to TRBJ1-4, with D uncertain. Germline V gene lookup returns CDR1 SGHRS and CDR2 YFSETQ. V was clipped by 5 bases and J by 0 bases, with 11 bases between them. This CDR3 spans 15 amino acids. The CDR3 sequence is CASRRALSTNEKLFF. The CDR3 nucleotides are TGCGCCAGCAGACGGGCTCTCTCAACTAATGAAAAACTGTTTTTT.

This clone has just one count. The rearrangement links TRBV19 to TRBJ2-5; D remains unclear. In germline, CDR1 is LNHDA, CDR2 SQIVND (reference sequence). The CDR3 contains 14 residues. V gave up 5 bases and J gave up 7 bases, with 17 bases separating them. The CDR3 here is CASSPDPDAVTQYF. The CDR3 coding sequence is TGTGCCAGTAGTCCGGACCCAGATGCGGTGACCCAGTACTTC.

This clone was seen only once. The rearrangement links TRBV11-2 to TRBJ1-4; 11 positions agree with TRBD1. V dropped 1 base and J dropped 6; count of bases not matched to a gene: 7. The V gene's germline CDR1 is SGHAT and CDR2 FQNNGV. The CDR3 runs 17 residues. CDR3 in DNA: TGTGCCAGCAGCTTAGCTAGGACAGGGGGCGTTTATGAAAAACTGTTTTTT. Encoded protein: CASSLARTGGVYEKLFF.

The CDR3 spells CASSLTPGDEQYF. As DNA, the CDR3 is TGTGCCAGCAGCTTAACCCCCGGGGACGAGCAGTACTTC. V usage is TRBV7-3 and J usage is TRBJ2-5, with D possibly being TRBD2 (5 bases). The J call is doubtful: the DNA matches TRBJ2-7 better. Germline CDR1 is SGHTA and CDR2 is FQGTGA. The CDR3 spans 13 residues.

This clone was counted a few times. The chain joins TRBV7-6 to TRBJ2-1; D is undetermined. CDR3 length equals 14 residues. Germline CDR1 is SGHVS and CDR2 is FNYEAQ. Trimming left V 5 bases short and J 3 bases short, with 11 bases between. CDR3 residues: CASSTAAGYNEQFF. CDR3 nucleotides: TGTGCCAGCAGCACCGCGGCAGGCTACAATGAGCAGTTCTTC.

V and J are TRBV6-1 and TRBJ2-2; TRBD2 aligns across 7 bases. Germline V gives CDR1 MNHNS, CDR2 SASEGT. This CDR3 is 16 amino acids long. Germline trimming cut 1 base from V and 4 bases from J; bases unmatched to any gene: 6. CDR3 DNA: TGTGCCAGCAGTGAAGTGGGAGCGGGGAGCACCGGGGAGCTGTTTTTT. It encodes CASSEVGAGSTGELFF.

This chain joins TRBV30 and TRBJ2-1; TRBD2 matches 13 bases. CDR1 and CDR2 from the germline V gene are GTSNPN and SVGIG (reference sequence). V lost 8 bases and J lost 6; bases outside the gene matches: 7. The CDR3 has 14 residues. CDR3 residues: CAGRLAGGSNEQFF. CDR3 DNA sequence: TGTGCCGGTCGACTAGCGGGGGGAAGCAATGAGCAGTTCTTC.

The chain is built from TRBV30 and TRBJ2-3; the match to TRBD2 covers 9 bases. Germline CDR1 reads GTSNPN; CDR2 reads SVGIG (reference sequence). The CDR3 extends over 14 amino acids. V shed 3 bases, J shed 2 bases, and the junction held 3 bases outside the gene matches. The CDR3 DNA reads TGTGCCTGGAGAGGGACTAGCTCCACAGATACGCAGTATTTT. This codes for CAWRGTSSTDTQYF.

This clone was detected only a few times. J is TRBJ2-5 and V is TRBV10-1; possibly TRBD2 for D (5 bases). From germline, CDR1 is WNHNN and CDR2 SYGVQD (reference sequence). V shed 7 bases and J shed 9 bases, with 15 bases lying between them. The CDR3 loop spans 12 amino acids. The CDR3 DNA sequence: TGCGCCAGCATTCGGACTCTCCCGGCCCAGTACTTC. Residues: CASIRTLPAQYF.

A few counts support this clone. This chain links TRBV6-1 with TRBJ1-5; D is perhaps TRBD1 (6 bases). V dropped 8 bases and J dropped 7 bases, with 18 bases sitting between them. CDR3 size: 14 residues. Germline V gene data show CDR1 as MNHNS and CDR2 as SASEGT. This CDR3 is CASHEGGVLQPQHF. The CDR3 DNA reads TGTGCCAGCCATGAGGGGGGCGTTTTGCAGCCCCAGCATTTT.

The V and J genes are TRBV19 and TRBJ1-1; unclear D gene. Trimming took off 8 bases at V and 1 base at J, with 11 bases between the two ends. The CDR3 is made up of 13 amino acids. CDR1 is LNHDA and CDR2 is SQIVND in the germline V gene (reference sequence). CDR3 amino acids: CASSRQPNTEAFF. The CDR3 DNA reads TGTGCCAGTTCTAGGCAGCCGAACACTGAAGCTTTCTTT.

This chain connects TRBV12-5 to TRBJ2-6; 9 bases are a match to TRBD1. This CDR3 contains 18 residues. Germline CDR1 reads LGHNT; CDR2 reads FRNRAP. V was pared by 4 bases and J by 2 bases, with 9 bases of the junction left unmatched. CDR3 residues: CASGWGTGWDTGANVLTF. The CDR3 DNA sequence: TGTGCTAGTGGTTGGGGGACAGGGTGGGATACTGGGGCCAACGTCCTGACTTTC.